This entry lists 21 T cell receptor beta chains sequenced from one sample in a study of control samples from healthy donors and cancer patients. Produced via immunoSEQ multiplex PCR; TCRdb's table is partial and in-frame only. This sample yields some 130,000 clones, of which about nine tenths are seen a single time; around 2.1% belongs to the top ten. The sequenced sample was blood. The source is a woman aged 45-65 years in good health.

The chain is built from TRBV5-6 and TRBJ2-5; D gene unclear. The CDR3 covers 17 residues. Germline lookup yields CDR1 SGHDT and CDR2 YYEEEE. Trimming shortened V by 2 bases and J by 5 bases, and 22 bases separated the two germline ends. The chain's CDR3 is CASSLSVRASEEETQYF. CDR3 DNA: TGTGCCAGCAGCTTATCAGTCCGGGCTTCAGAGGAGGAGACCCAGTACTTC.

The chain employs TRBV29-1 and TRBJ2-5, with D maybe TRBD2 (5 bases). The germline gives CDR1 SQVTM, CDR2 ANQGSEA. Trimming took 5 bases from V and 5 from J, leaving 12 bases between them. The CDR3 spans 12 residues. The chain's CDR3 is CSVLLGVETQYF. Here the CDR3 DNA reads TGCAGCGTTCTCTTGGGAGTGGAGACCCAGTACTTC.

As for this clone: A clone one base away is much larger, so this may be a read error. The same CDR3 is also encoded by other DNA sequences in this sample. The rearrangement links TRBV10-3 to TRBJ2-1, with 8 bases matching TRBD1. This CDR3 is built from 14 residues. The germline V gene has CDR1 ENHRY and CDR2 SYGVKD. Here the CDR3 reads CAISGRQGFNEQFF. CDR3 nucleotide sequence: TGTGCTATCAGTGGCCGACAGGGGTTCAATGAGCAGTTCTTC.

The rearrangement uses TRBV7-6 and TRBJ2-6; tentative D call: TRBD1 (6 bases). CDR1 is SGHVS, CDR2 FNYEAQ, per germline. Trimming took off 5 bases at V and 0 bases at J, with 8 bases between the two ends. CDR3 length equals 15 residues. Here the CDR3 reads CASSRTDSGANVLTF. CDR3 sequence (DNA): TGTGCCAGCAGCCGGACAGACTCTGGGGCCAACGTCCTGACTTTC.

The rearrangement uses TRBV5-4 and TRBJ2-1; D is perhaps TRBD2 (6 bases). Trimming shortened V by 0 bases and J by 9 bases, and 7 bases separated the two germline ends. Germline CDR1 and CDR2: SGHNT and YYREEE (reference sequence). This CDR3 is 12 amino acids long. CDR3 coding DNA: TGTGCCAGCAGCTTGGTGGGAGGTGAGCAGTTCTTC. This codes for CASSLVGGEQFF.

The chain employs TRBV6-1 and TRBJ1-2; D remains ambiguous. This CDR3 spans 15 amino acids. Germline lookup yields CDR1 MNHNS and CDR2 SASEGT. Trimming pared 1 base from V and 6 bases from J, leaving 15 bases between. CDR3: CASSEGPGRPDGYTF. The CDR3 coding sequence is TGTGCCAGCAGTGAAGGTCCCGGACGGCCCGATGGCTACACCTTC.

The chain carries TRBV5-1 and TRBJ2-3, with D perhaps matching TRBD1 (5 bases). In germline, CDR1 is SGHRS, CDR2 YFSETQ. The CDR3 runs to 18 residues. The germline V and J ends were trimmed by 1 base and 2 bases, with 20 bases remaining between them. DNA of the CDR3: TGCGCCAGCAGCTTGAGGGGAACCCTGCTCATGGACACAGATACGCAGTATTTT. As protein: CASSLRGTLLMDTDTQYF.

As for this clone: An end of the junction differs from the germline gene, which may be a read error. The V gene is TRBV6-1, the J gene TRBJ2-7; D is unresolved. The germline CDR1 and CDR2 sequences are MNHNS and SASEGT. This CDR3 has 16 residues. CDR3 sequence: CASSELSVRKVYGQYF. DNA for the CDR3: TGTGCCAGCAGTGAACTAAGCGTCAGGAAAGTGTACGGGCAGTACTTC.

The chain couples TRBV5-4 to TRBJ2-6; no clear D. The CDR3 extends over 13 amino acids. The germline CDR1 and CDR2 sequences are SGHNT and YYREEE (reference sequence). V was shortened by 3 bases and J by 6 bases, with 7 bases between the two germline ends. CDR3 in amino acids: CASSSPVANVLTF. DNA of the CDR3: TGTGCCAGCAGCTCACCCGTGGCCAACGTCCTGACTTTC.

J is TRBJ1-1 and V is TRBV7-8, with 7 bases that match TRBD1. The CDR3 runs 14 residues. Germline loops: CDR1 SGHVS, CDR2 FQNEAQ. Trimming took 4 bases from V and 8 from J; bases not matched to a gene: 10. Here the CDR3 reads CASSYLGTATEAFF. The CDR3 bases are TGTGCCAGCAGCTACCTAGGGACAGCTACGGAAGCTTTCTTT. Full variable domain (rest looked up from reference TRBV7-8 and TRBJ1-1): GAGVSQSPRYKVAKRGQDVALRCDPISGHVSLFWYQQALGQGPEFLTYFQNEAQLDKSGLPSDRFFAERPEGSVSTLKIQRTQQEDSAVYLCASSYLGTATEAFFGQGTRLTVV.

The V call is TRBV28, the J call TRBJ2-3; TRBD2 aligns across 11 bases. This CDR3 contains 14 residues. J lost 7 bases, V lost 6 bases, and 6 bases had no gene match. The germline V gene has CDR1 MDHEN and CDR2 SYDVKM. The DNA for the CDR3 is TGTGCCAGCAGCCTTAGCGGGAGGGTAAATACGCAGTATTTT. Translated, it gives CASSLSGRVNTQYF.

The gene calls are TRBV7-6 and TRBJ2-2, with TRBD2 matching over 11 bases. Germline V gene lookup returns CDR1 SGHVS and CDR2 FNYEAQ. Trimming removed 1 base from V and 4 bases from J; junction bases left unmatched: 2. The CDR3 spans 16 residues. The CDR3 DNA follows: TGTGCCAGCAGCTTAGGACTAGCGGGACTCACCGGGGAGCTGTTTTTT. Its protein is CASSLGLAGLTGELFF.

As DNA, the CDR3 is TGTGCCAGCAGATCCACCAAGCATTCCGGGTACGAGCAGTACTTC. It specifies CASRSTKHSGYEQYF. The chain carries TRBV6-6 and TRBJ2-7; D not resolved. The germline CDR1 and CDR2 sequences are MNHNY and SVGAGI (reference sequence). V was pared by 6 bases and J by 4 bases, with 19 bases between. This CDR3 has 15 amino acids.

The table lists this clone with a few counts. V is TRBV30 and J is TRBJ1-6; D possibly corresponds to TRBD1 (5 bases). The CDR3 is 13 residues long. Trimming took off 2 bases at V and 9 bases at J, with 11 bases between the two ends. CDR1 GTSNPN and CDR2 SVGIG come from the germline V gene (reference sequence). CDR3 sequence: CAWSHLGGSPLHF. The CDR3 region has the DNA TGTGCCTGGAGTCACCTCGGGGGTTCACCCCTCCACTTT.

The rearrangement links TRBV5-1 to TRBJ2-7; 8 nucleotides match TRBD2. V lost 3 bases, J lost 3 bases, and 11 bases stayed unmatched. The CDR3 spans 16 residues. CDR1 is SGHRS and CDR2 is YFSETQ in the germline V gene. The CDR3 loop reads CASSSRGGLVIYEQYF. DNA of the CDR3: TGCGCCAGCAGCTCCCGGGGGGGTTTGGTTATCTACGAGCAGTACTTC.

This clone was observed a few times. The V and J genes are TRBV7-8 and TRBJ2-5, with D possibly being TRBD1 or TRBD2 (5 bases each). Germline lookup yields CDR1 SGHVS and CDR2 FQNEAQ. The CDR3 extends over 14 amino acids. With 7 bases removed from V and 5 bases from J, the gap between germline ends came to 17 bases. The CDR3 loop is CASTRRGSGETQYF. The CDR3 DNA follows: TGTGCCAGCACCCGACGGGGCTCCGGGGAGACCCAGTACTTC.

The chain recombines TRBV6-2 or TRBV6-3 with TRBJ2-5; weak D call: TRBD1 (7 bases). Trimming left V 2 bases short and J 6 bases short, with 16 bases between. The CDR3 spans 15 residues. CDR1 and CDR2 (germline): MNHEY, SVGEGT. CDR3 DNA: TGTGCCAGCAGTTACCCCGGAGGGGGCAGACAGACCCAGTACTTC. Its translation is CASSYPGGGRQTQYF.

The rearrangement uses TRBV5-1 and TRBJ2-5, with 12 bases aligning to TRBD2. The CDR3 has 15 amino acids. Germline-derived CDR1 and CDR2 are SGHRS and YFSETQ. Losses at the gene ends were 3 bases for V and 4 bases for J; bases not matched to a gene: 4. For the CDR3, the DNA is TGCGCCAGCAGCTACCAGGGACTAGCGGGAGAGACCCAGTACTTC. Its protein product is CASSYQGLAGETQYF.

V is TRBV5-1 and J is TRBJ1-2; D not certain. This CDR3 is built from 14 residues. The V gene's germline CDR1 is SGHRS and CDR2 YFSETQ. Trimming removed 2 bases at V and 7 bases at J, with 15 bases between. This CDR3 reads CASSLAYSDFGYTF. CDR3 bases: TGCGCCAGCAGCTTAGCGTATTCGGACTTTGGCTACACCTTC.

The CDR3 DNA reads as TGTGCCAGCTCACCACCGTCAGGGGAAAAACTGTTTTTT. It is translated as CASSPPSGEKLFF. The gene calls are TRBV18 and TRBJ1-4; D is perhaps TRBD1 (5 bases). CDR3 size: 13 residues. The germline CDR1 and CDR2 sequences are KGHSH and LQKENI. The ends were cut back, 0 bases at V and 8 bases at J, with 7 bases in the middle.

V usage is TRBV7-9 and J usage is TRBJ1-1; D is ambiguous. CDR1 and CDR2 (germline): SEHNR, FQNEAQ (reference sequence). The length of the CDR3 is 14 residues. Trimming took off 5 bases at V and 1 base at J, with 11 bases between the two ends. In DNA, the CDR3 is TGTGCCAGCAGCCCTAGCTGGGGGAACACTGAAGCTTTCTTT. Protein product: CASSPSWGNTEAFF. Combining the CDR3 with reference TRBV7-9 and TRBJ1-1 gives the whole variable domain DTGVSQNPRHKITKRGQNVTFRCDPISEHNRLYWYRQTLGQGPEFLTYFQNEAQLEKSRLLSDRFSAERPKGSFSTLEIQRTEQGDSAMYLCASSPSWGNTEAFFGQGTRLTVV.